This entry concerns a single T cell receptor beta chain. Its antigen remains unknown. This sample is part of a study of cytomegalovirus exposure and HLA in healthy donors. Germline V gene data show CDR1 as SGHAT and CDR2 as FQNNGV. V gave up 1 base and J gave up 2 bases, with 12 bases separating them. The CDR3 is made up of 15 amino acids. 13 Jbeta primers and 60 Vbeta primers were used for the PCR. Authors' methods: A later analysis counted roughly 74 million unique TCR beta chains, some 11 million shared. The data were produced by immunoSEQ multiplex PCR, yet TCRdb's version contains in-frame clones alone and is incomplete. The V and J calls and clone size come from that table; D and trimming were worked out from the DNA. The table includes some 110,000 clones, around 80% detected once. Study results and caveats: What a later analysis reportedly showed was that an Asian-associated ancestry cluster had fewer N-insertions than the roughly 670-donor mean. An analysis was carried out at a later point. It showed that HLA-associated TCR beta chains were more clonally expanded than equally common non-associated chains. Most CMV-associated TCR beta chains appeared HLA-restricted in a later analysis.

This receptor was taken from a man younger than 35 in good health and CMV-seronegative. This chain connects TRBV11-2 to TRBJ2-7; D is unresolved. The material sequenced was PBMCs. The CDR3 sequence: CASSLGGNAPYEQYF. The CDR3 nucleotides are TGTGCCAGCAGCTTAGGCGGAAATGCCCCCTACGAGCAGTACTTC. Filled out from reference TRBV11-2 and TRBJ2-7, the complete variable domain reads EAGVAQSPRYKIIEKRQSVAFWCNPISGHATLYWYQQILGQGPKLLIQFQNNGVVDDSQLPKDRFSAERLKGVDSTLKIQPAKLEDSAVYLCASSLGGNAPYEQYFGPGTRLTVT.